Presented here are 29 T cell receptor beta chains from one specimen sequenced in a study of blood T cell repertoires in COVID-19. Profiling relied on immunoSEQ multiplex PCR, and the TCRdb table lists in-frame clones only, not all of them. The table shows around 310,000 clones, with around 92% occurring only once. The sequencing input was PBMCs or T cells enriched from blood (not recorded which). Receptors were obtained from a woman between 25 and 40 years old who had recovered from COVID-19.

The chain has TRBV28 and TRBJ2-3; D gene uncertain. Germline V gives CDR1 MDHEN, CDR2 SYDVKM. With 2 bases removed from V and 6 bases from J, the gap between germline ends came to 3 bases. This CDR3 region has 11 residues. CDR3 sequence reads: CASSLRDTQYF. DNA for the CDR3: TGTGCCAGCAGTTTACGGGATACGCAGTATTTT.

The V and J genes are TRBV19 and TRBJ2-1, with 9 nucleotides matching TRBD2. This CDR3 comprises 15 residues. Germline V gives CDR1 LNHDA, CDR2 SQIVND (reference sequence). V shed 2 bases, J shed 7 bases, and the junction held 6 bases outside the gene matches. The CDR3 sequence: CASSILAGRSNEQFF. CDR3 DNA sequence: TGTGCCAGTAGTATACTAGCGGGGAGGAGTAATGAGCAGTTCTTC. Drawing the rest from reference TRBV19 and TRBJ2-1, the complete variable domain is DGGITQSPKYLFRKEGQNVTLSCEQNLNHDAMYWYRQDPGQGLRLIYYSQIVNDFQKGDIAEGYSVSREKKESFPLTVTSAQKNPTAFYLCASSILAGRSNEQFFGPGTRLTVL.

The V and J genes are TRBV5-6 and TRBJ2-3, with TRBD2 as a possible D gene (6 bases). Trimming pared 6 bases from V and 6 bases from J, leaving 20 bases between. Per the germline V gene, CDR1 is SGHDT and CDR2 is YYEEEE. The CDR3 contains 15 residues. The CDR3 loop reads CASTWTTGGGDTQYF. CDR3 in DNA: TGTGCCAGCACGTGGACTACCGGGGGAGGTGATACGCAGTATTTT.

The V and J genes are TRBV18 and TRBJ1-1; D gene ambiguous. Germline values: CDR1 KGHSH, CDR2 LQKENI. The CDR3 contains 14 residues. V lost 5 bases to trimming and J lost 0 bases, with 10 bases between them. CDR3 residues: CASSSRAMNTEAFF. As DNA, the CDR3 is TGTGCCAGCTCATCACGGGCAATGAACACTGAAGCTTTCTTT.

The V call is TRBV28, the J call TRBJ1-3; D not resolved. Trimming took off 6 bases at V and 6 bases at J, with 27 bases between the two ends. The CDR3 extends over 18 amino acids. CDR1 and CDR2 from the germline V gene are MDHEN and SYDVKM. The CDR3 nucleotides are TGTGCCAGCAGCCCCTCGAAATGGAACCCACGCGGGGTAAACACCATATATTTT. Protein sequence: CASSPSKWNPRGVNTIYF.

This clone was seen a handful of times. The chain recombines TRBV3-1 (or the pseudogene TRBV3-2) with TRBJ1-2; D ambiguous. V shed 1 base and J shed 6 bases, with 6 bases lying between them. CDR1 and CDR2 (germline): LGHDT, YNNKEL (reference sequence). The CDR3 is 12 amino acids. The CDR3, as DNA: TGTGCCAGCAGCCAAGTAGATAATGGCTACACCTTC. Its protein is CASSQVDNGYTF.

J is TRBJ2-1 and V is TRBV30; TRBD2 agrees at 9 bases. The CDR3 runs to 19 residues. The V and J ends lost 0 bases and 3 bases, in that order; junction bases with no gene match: 15. Germline CDR1 GTSNPN, CDR2 SVGIG (reference sequence). The CDR3: CAWSVERSSGIPLYNEQFF. As DNA, the CDR3 is TGTGCCTGGAGTGTCGAGAGGTCTAGCGGGATTCCTCTCTACAATGAGCAGTTCTTC.

The J gene is TRBJ2-1, the V gene TRBV7-2; 8 bases agree with TRBD2. V was pared by 5 bases and J by 4 bases, with 7 bases of the junction left unmatched. This CDR3 has 15 residues. The germline V gene encodes CDR1 SGHTA and CDR2 FQGNSA. CDR3 protein: CASSPRTSRYNEQFF. CDR3 in DNA: TGTGCCAGCAGCCCCAGGACTAGCCGATACAATGAGCAGTTCTTC.

J is TRBJ2-3 and V is TRBV15; 9 bases fit TRBD2. Germline-derived CDR1 and CDR2 are LNHNV and YYDKDF (reference sequence). This CDR3 is 16 amino acids long. The V segment lost 5 bases and the J segment 0 bases; nucleotides outside the gene matches: 6. CDR3 sequence: CATSGSTSGSTDTQYF. Written as DNA, the CDR3 is TGTGCCACCAGCGGATCGACTAGCGGTAGCACAGATACGCAGTATTTT.

This chain links TRBV5-1 with TRBJ1-4; 9 bases are a match to TRBD1. J was trimmed by 8 bases and V by 0 bases; bases with no gene match: 5. The CDR3 sequence is 15 residues long. The germline V gene encodes CDR1 SGHRS and CDR2 YFSETQ. The CDR3 nucleotides are TGCGCCAGCAGCTTGGGGACAGGGGAGGGCGAAAAACTGTTTTTT. This codes for CASSLGTGEGEKLFF.

The J gene is TRBJ1-3, the V gene TRBV5-5, with 8 bases lining up with TRBD1. Germline values: CDR1 SGHKS, CDR2 YYEKEE (reference sequence). V shed 3 bases, J shed 0 bases, and the junction held 5 bases outside the gene matches. The CDR3 spans 16 residues. The CDR3 reads CASSWGQVFSGNTIYF. CDR3 sequence (DNA): TGTGCCAGCAGCTGGGGACAGGTATTCTCTGGAAACACCATATATTTT.

V and J are TRBV6-1 and TRBJ1-2; possible D gene TRBD1, 6 bases. Germline assignment: CDR1 MNHNS and CDR2 SASEGT. There are 15 residues in the CDR3. Between the trimmed V and J ends, which lost 3 bases and 4 bases, there was a span of 15 bases. CDR3 nucleotides: TGTGCCAGCAGTGACGGAACAGGGCGAAGCTATGGCTACACCTTC. Its protein is CASSDGTGRSYGYTF.

V usage is TRBV9 and J usage is TRBJ2-2; D is unclear. The CDR3 has 16 amino acids. Germline-derived CDR1 and CDR2 are SGDLS and YYNGEE. The V and J ends lost 1 base and 0 bases respectively, with 10 bases between them. In nucleotides, the CDR3 is TGTGCCAGCAGCGTACAAATGGCCGCGAACACCGGGGAGCTGTTTTTT. It codes for CASSVQMAANTGELFF.

This chain connects TRBV23-1 to TRBJ1-4, with a possible D match to TRBD1 (5 bases). TRBV23-1 is known as an ORF, though its function is uncertain. V was cut by 2 bases and J by 0 bases, with 16 bases left in between. This CDR3 is 18 amino acids long. The CDR3 reads CASSQQGLDPPTNEKLFF. The CDR3 region has the DNA TGCGCCAGCAGTCAACAGGGTCTAGACCCCCCAACTAATGAAAAACTGTTTTTT.

V is TRBV4-1 and J is TRBJ2-1; D may be TRBD1 (6 bases). The CDR3 totals 13 residues. V was cut by 4 bases and J by 7 bases, with 11 bases left in between. CDR1 and CDR2 from the germline V gene are MGHRA and YSYEKL. The CDR3 DNA reads as TGCGCCAGCAGCCCCCACAGGGAGAATGAGCAGTTCTTC. Translation: CASSPHRENEQFF.

The chain's CDR3 is CATGARGEKLFF. The CDR3 coding sequence is TGCGCCACAGGGGCCAGGGGTGAAAAACTGTTTTTT. This rearrangement joins TRBV29-1 to TRBJ1-4; TRBD1 aligns across 7 bases. CDR1 and CDR2 (germline): SQVTM, ANQGSEA. The CDR3 loop spans 12 amino acids.

The chain is built from TRBV2 and TRBJ2-3; TRBD1 agrees at 12 bases. V shed 6 bases and J 5 bases; nucleotides not matched to a gene: 6. This CDR3 comprises 15 residues. Germline CDR1 SNHLY, CDR2 FYNNEI. The CDR3, as DNA: TGTGCCAGCAGCGAGGGACAGGGGGCAAGAGATACGCAGTATTTT. Translation gives CASSEGQGARDTQYF. Complete variable domain (other parts from reference TRBV2 and TRBJ2-3): EPEVTQTPSHQVTQMGQEVILRCVPISNHLYFYWYRQILGQKVEFLVSFYNNEISEKSEIFDDQFSVERPDGSNFTLKIRSTKLEDSAMYFCASSEGQGARDTQYFGPGTRLTVL.

This sequence joins TRBV11-3 and TRBJ2-3, with 7 bases matching TRBD2. Germline V lookup: CDR1 SGHNT, CDR2 YENEEA. The V segment lost 3 bases and the J segment 8 bases; nucleotides outside the gene matches: 14. This CDR3 contains 16 residues. In DNA, the CDR3 is TGTGCCAGCAGCTTTAGAGCGGGACGTGGGGAAGCTACGCAGTATTTT. This gives the protein CASSFRAGRGEATQYF.

This chain joins TRBV5-1 and TRBJ2-5; D is ambiguous. CDR1 is SGHRS, CDR2 YFSETQ, per germline. V was pared by 0 bases and J by 3 bases, with 6 bases between. There are 13 residues in the CDR3. In DNA, the CDR3 is TGCGCCAGCAGCTTGGTGGAGAAAGAGACCCAGTACTTC. It yields the protein CASSLVEKETQYF.

The chain employs TRBV29-1 and TRBJ2-1, with 9 bases identical to TRBD1. The germline CDR1 and CDR2 sequences are SQVTM and ANQGSEA. V gave up 1 base and J gave up 4 bases; unmatched junction bases: 8. CDR3 length equals 16 residues. CDR3 in amino acids: CSVEAPDRGDYNEQFF. The CDR3 DNA sequence: TGCAGCGTTGAAGCCCCAGACAGGGGGGATTACAATGAGCAGTTCTTC.

The J gene is TRBJ2-3, the V gene TRBV19; 13 nucleotides line up with TRBD2. The V gene end was trimmed by 0 bases and the J gene end by 5 bases; junction bases not matched to a gene: 8. CDR3 length: 18 residues. Germline values: CDR1 LNHDA, CDR2 SQIVND (reference sequence). The CDR3 here is CASSIDGLGLAGLDTQYF. CDR3 DNA sequence: TGTGCCAGTAGTATAGATGGCTTGGGACTAGCGGGACTAGATACGCAGTATTTT. Combining the CDR3 with reference TRBV19 and TRBJ2-3 gives the whole variable domain DGGITQSPKYLFRKEGQNVTLSCEQNLNHDAMYWYRQDPGQGLRLIYYSQIVNDFQKGDIAEGYSVSREKKESFPLTVTSAQKNPTAFYLCASSIDGLGLAGLDTQYFGPGTRLTVL.

This clone was picked up one time. The chain is built from TRBV4-1 and TRBJ2-5; TRBD2 agrees at 12 bases. With V trimmed by 4 bases and J by 5 bases, 5 bases remained unmatched. Germline CDR1 and CDR2: MGHRA and YSYEKL. There are 15 residues in the CDR3. Written as DNA, the CDR3 is TGCGCCAGCAGCCTTCTAGCGGGAGGGGTGGAGACCCAGTACTTC. It codes for CASSLLAGGVETQYF.

V and J are TRBV4-1 and TRBJ2-5, with 11 bases aligning to TRBD1. The germline gives CDR1 MGHRA, CDR2 YSYEKL. V shed 4 bases and J 7 bases; nucleotides not matched to a gene: 8. This CDR3 contains 15 residues. DNA of the CDR3: TGCGCCAGCAGCCGGCGGGACAGGGGGTTAGGGACCCAGTACTTC. Protein: CASSRRDRGLGTQYF.

V and J are TRBV10-3 and TRBJ2-1, with D tentatively TRBD1 (6 bases). The CDR3 runs 14 residues. Germline V gene data show CDR1 as ENHRY and CDR2 as SYGVKD. V was trimmed by 7 bases and J by 5 bases, leaving 15 bases between them. The CDR3 nucleotides are TGTGCCATCATTAAGGGGGACGGAGACAATGAGCAGTTCTTC. Translating gives CAIIKGDGDNEQFF.

The chain uses TRBV4-3 and TRBJ2-3; 7 bases match TRBD2. The CDR3 has 15 residues. V was clipped by 1 base and J by 1 base; unmatched bases: 2. The germline CDR1 and CDR2 sequences are LGHNA and YSLEER. The CDR3 bases are TGCGCCAGCAGCCAAGGCCTAGCGGGCACAGATACGCAGTATTTT. Protein sequence: CASSQGLAGTDTQYF.

V gene TRBV24-1 combines with J gene TRBJ2-1; D possibly corresponds to TRBD1 (7 bases). The CDR3 spans 15 residues. V gave up 3 bases and J gave up 8 bases, with 16 bases separating them. Germline V gene lookup returns CDR1 KGHDR and CDR2 SFDVKD. CDR3 protein: CATSDVAGGLDEQFF. The CDR3 DNA is TGTGCCACCAGTGATGTGGCAGGGGGGCTAGATGAGCAGTTCTTC.

The chain recombines TRBV5-1 with TRBJ2-4; 8 bases are a match to TRBD1. V lost 2 bases, J lost 3 bases, and 7 bases stayed unmatched. The CDR3 runs to 16 residues. From germline, CDR1 is SGHRS and CDR2 YFSETQ. CDR3 nucleotides: TGCGCCAGCAGCTTCGACAGGGGATTGATCAAAAACATTCAGTACTTC. This codes for CASSFDRGLIKNIQYF.

This clone has just one count. The rearrangement uses TRBV19 and TRBJ1-6, with TRBD1 matching over 9 bases. The CDR3 has 15 amino acids. Losses at the gene ends were 6 bases for V and 10 bases for J; bases not matched to a gene: 10. CDR1 LNHDA and CDR2 SQIVND come from the germline V gene (reference sequence). This CDR3 is CASRRTGEGWSPLHF. Here the CDR3 DNA reads TGTGCCAGTAGGAGGACAGGGGAAGGATGGTCACCCCTCCACTTT.

V usage is TRBV7-2 and J usage is TRBJ1-1, with D hard to call. Germline values: CDR1 SGHTA, CDR2 FQGNSA. Between the trimmed V and J ends, which lost 1 base and 2 bases, there was a span of 5 bases. This CDR3 spans 13 amino acids. The CDR3 DNA reads TGTGCCAGCAGCTTAGTATTTAACACTGAAGCTTTCTTT. It yields the protein CASSLVFNTEAFF. The variable domain in full, with the rest retrieved from reference TRBV7-2 and TRBJ1-1, is GAGVSQSPSNKVTEKGKDVELRCDPISGHTALYWYRQSLGQGLEFLIYFQGNSAPDKSGLPSDRFSAERTGGSVSTLTIQRTQQEDSAVYLCASSLVFNTEAFFGQGTRLTVV.